The 22 T cell receptor beta chains below were found in one sample sequenced in a study of persistence of HIV-infected CD4 T cells. These receptors lack a known antigen. Cells were stimulated nonspecifically with anti-CD3/anti-CD28 magnetic beads. Sorting selected CD4+ T cells upregulating both CD40 ligand and CD69. This was the immunoSEQ version 4 assay in survey mode. Sequencing was performed with immunoSEQ multiplex PCR; in TCRdb, only in-frame clones are kept and a portion is missing. The sample records 45,000 or so clones, about 85% being singletons. Specimen: CD4+ T cells sorted from PBMCs after 18-hour stimulation, collected from a patient who received antiretroviral therapy. The receptors were gathered from an adult woman with HIV who was CMV-seropositive.

The rearrangement joins TRBV18 to TRBJ1-6; D possibly corresponds to TRBD1 (5 bases). Germline loops: CDR1 KGHSH, CDR2 LQKENI. V dropped 0 bases and J dropped 10 bases, with 13 bases sitting between them. The CDR3 has 15 residues. The CDR3 DNA sequence: TGTGCCAGCTCACCACCGGTGGTGGGACGATCACCCCTCCACTTT. It encodes CASSPPVVGRSPLHF. The full variable domain, rest sourced from reference TRBV18 and TRBJ1-6, is NAGVMQNPRHLVRRRGQEARLRCSPMKGHSHVYWYRQLPEEGLKFMVYLQKENIIDESGMPKERFSAEFPKEGPSILRIQQVVRGDSAAYFCASSPPVVGRSPLHFGNGTRLTVT.

This clone occurred once. The J gene is TRBJ2-2, the V gene TRBV27, with 8 bases that match TRBD2. This CDR3 contains 16 residues. CDR1 is MNHEY and CDR2 is SMNVEV in the germline V gene (reference sequence). V was clipped by 3 bases and J by 4 bases; unmatched bases: 7. CDR3 protein: CASSLRLAGITGELFF. CDR3 in DNA: TGTGCCAGCAGTTTGCGGCTAGCGGGTATCACCGGGGAGCTGTTTTTT.

There are a few counts of this clone. The chain uses TRBV29-1 and TRBJ1-6, with no clear D. In germline, CDR1 is SQVTM, CDR2 ANQGSEA. Trimming pared 6 bases from V and 0 bases from J, leaving 12 bases between. This CDR3 has 15 amino acids. The CDR3 protein is CSVTYTSSYNSPLHF. The CDR3 nucleotides are TGCAGCGTGACCTACACGAGCTCCTATAATTCACCCCTCCACTTT.

This clone was observed a few times. The chain joins TRBV27 to TRBJ1-5, with D possibly TRBD1 on 6 matching bases. The CDR3 has 14 amino acids. Germline loops: CDR1 MNHEY, CDR2 SMNVEV (reference sequence). V lost 3 bases to trimming and J lost 4 bases, with 10 bases between them. DNA of the CDR3: TGTGCCAGCAGTTTCCAGGGGCAGAATCAGCCCCAGCATTTT. Its protein product is CASSFQGQNQPQHF.

This chain joins TRBV12-3 or TRBV12-4 and TRBJ1-2, with 7 bases identical to TRBD1. Unmatched junction bases numbered 6, after V lost 3 bases and J lost 11 bases. The CDR3 sequence is 12 residues long. The CDR3 region is CASSFNRGSYTF. CDR3 bases: TGTGCCAGCAGTTTCAACAGGGGTTCTTACACCTTC.

DNA for the CDR3: TGTGCCAGCAGCCAATCGGACAGGGCCAGGCTTAACTATGGCTACACCTTC. Its protein is CASSQSDRARLNYGYTF. The chain has TRBV3-1 (or the pseudogene TRBV3-2) and TRBJ1-2; 8 bases match TRBD1. V was clipped by 2 bases and J by 1 base; unmatched bases: 9. In germline, CDR1 is LGHDT, CDR2 YNNKEL (reference sequence). The CDR3 has 17 amino acids.

The rearrangement uses TRBV24-1 and TRBJ1-5, with a possible D match to TRBD1 (6 bases). V lost 12 bases to trimming and J lost 3 bases, with 11 bases between them. CDR3 length: 12 residues. Germline assignment: CDR1 KGHDR and CDR2 SFDVKD. The CDR3 DNA sequence: TGTGCCTCCGGACAGTCCAATCAGCCCCAGCATTTT. It encodes CASGQSNQPQHF.

The CDR3 loop reads CASSLEVLKTQYF. The CDR3 coding sequence is TGTGCCAGCAGCTTAGAGGTCCTAAAGACCCAGTACTTC. V gene TRBV7-8 combines with J gene TRBJ2-5; the D is unclear. Trimming cost V 1 base and J 6 bases, with 9 bases left between them. Germline CDR1 and CDR2: SGHVS and FQNEAQ. The CDR3 contains 13 residues.

The gene calls are TRBV5-5 and TRBJ2-5, with a weak D call TRBD1 (5 bases). The V gene's germline CDR1 is SGHKS and CDR2 YYEKEE (reference sequence). Trimming stripped 0 bases from V and 4 bases from J, with 10 bases between. There are 14 residues in the CDR3. CDR3 sequence: CASSLEGRGETQYF. For the CDR3, the DNA is TGTGCCAGCAGCTTGGAGGGTAGGGGAGAGACCCAGTACTTC.

The chain has TRBV19 and TRBJ1-1, with 8 bases matching TRBD1. This CDR3 has 15 residues. Germline lookup yields CDR1 LNHDA and CDR2 SQIVND (reference sequence). V was clipped by 5 bases and J by 6 bases; unmatched bases: 11. The CDR3 reads CASSLADRAYAEAFF. In DNA, the CDR3 is TGTGCCAGTAGTCTCGCGGACAGGGCCTATGCTGAAGCTTTCTTT.

This rearrangement joins TRBV9 to TRBJ1-5, with D possibly being TRBD1 (5 bases). V shed 3 bases and J shed 0 bases, with 10 bases lying between them. Germline CDR1 and CDR2: SGDLS and YYNGEE. This CDR3 has 15 residues. The CDR3 DNA reads TGTGCCAGCAGCGCCGGGACTTATAGCAATCAGCCCCAGCATTTT. It encodes CASSAGTYSNQPQHF.

The rearrangement joins TRBV15 to TRBJ2-7, with D tentatively TRBD2 (5 bases). Germline-derived CDR1 and CDR2 are LNHNV and YYDKDF (reference sequence). V was cut by 0 bases and J by 4 bases, with 10 bases left in between. The CDR3 spans 14 residues. CDR3 in amino acids: CATSRDLEGYEQYF. The CDR3 DNA reads TGTGCCACCAGCAGAGATCTCGAGGGATACGAGCAGTACTTC.

V is TRBV5-6 and J is TRBJ1-2; D unresolved. Germline V gives CDR1 SGHDT, CDR2 YYEEEE. This CDR3 has 12 residues. Trimming stripped 0 bases from V and 11 bases from J, with 11 bases between. The CDR3: CASSLGKSAYTF. The CDR3 nucleotides are TGTGCCAGCAGCTTGGGGAAGTCAGCTTACACCTTC.

The V call is TRBV19, the J call TRBJ1-5; tentatively, D is TRBD1 (5 bases). The length of the CDR3 is 15 residues. Germline CDR1 and CDR2: LNHDA and SQIVND (reference sequence). V dropped 7 bases and J dropped 8 bases, with 21 bases sitting between them. CDR3 in DNA: TGTGCCAGTACGGGGGGGTTGGTGGGAGAAAAGCCCCAGCATTTT. It specifies CASTGGLVGEKPQHF.

CDR3 DNA: TGTGCCAGTAGTATAAACCAGAACACCGGGGAGCTGTTTTTT. This translates into CASSINQNTGELFF. The rearrangement uses TRBV19 and TRBJ2-2, with D unresolved. Germline-derived CDR1 and CDR2 are LNHDA and SQIVND (reference sequence). Trimming left V 2 bases short and J 1 base short, with 5 bases between. The CDR3 has 14 residues.

The chain couples TRBV4-2 to TRBJ2-1; D is ambiguous. Per the germline V gene, CDR1 is LGHNA and CDR2 is YNFKEQ. The CDR3 consists of 13 residues. Trimming stripped 3 bases from V and 9 bases from J, with 12 bases between. The CDR3 loop reads CASSQFFSGEQFF. CDR3 nucleotides: TGTGCCAGCAGCCAGTTTTTTTCGGGTGAGCAGTTCTTC.

The CDR3 DNA is TGTGCCAGCAGCTTATGGGCCGCGACCAATCAGCCCCAGCATTTT. It yields the protein CASSLWAATNQPQHF. The chain links TRBV5-5 to TRBJ1-5; D is uncertain. Per germline, CDR1 SGHKS and CDR2 YYEKEE (reference sequence). The CDR3 loop spans 15 amino acids. Trimming removed 2 bases from V and 3 bases from J, with 12 bases in between.

The genes are TRBV5-5 and TRBJ2-1; the D call may be TRBD1 or TRBD2 (5 bases each). From germline, CDR1 is SGHKS and CDR2 YYEKEE (reference sequence). V lost 4 bases and J lost 9, with 17 bases in between. CDR3 size: 14 residues. The CDR3 bases are TGTGCCAGCAGCCCCAAAACCTTTGGGGGTGAGCAGTTCTTC. Amino acid sequence: CASSPKTFGGEQFF. The full variable domain, rest sourced from reference TRBV5-5 and TRBJ2-1, is DAGVTQSPTHLIKTRGQQVTLRCSPISGHKSVSWYQQVLGQGPQFIFQYYEKEERGRGNFPDRFSARQFPNYSSELNVNALLLGDSALYLCASSPKTFGGEQFFGPGTRLTVL.

V usage is TRBV6-6 and J usage is TRBJ1-2; weak D call: TRBD1 (6 bases). Trimming removed 7 bases at V and 5 bases at J, with 8 bases between. The CDR3 sequence is 11 residues long. Germline values: CDR1 MNHNY, CDR2 SVGAGI (reference sequence). CDR3: CASMGAYGYTF. CDR3 bases: TGTGCCAGCATGGGGGCATATGGCTACACCTTC.

The J gene is TRBJ2-7, the V gene TRBV30; weak D call: TRBD1 (6 bases). The CDR3 is 14 residues long. V shed 2 bases and J shed 7 bases, with 18 bases lying between them. The germline V gene encodes CDR1 GTSNPN and CDR2 SVGIG (reference sequence). CDR3 DNA sequence: TGTGCCTGGAGTCTCAGGGGCCGCGAGAGAGAGCAGTACTTC. It yields the protein CAWSLRGREREQYF.

The CDR3 bases are TGCGCCAGCAGCGAATCTAGCACAGATACGCAGTATTTT. This translates into CASSESSTDTQYF. The V gene is TRBV5-1, the J gene TRBJ2-3, with D unresolved. This CDR3 is 13 amino acids long. The V end lost 4 bases, the J end lost 0 bases, and 6 bases lay between the germline ends. Germline V gene data show CDR1 as SGHRS and CDR2 as YFSETQ.

V gene TRBV5-6 combines with J gene TRBJ1-2, with D possibly TRBD1 on 5 matching bases. The ends were cut back, 0 bases at V and 7 bases at J, with 16 bases in the middle. This CDR3 contains 15 residues. Germline CDR1 is SGHDT and CDR2 is YYEEEE. CDR3 DNA sequence: TGTGCCAGCAGCTTGGGATTTTACAGGTCCGGTGGCTACACCTTC. Translation gives CASSLGFYRSGGYTF.